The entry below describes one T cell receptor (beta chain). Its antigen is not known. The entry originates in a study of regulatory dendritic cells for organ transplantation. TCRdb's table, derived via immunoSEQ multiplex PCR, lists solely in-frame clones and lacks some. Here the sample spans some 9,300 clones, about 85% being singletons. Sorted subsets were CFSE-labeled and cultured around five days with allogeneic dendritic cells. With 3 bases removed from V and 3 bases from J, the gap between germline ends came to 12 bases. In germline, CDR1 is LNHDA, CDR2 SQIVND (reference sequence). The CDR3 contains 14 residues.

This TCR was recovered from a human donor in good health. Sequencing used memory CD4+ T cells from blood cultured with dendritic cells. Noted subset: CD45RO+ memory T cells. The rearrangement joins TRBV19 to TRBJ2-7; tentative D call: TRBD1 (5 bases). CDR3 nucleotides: TGTGCCAGTAGTATCCAGGGAAGTGACTACGAGCAGTACTTC. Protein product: CASSIQGSDYEQYF.